This TCR beta chain was obtained from a study of blood T cell repertoires in COVID-19. Study summary: Donors in the United States, Italy and Spain gave samples during acute or convalescent COVID-19. The cDNA or gDNA used as material had been derived from T cells, B-cell-depleted T cells, or PBMCs.

Source study methods: Nucleated cell counts were estimated from reference gene primer amplification. Generated by immunoSEQ multiplex PCR, the TCRdb table keeps only in-frame clones and is missing some. Clone size and V and J calls were adopted from that table, with D and trimming inferred from the DNA. This table holds 130,000 to 150,000 clones, roughly 90% found once. This CDR3 comprises 17 residues. Germline V CDR1 and CDR2: KGHDR, SFDVKD. The J segment lost 0 bases and the V segment lost 2 bases, leaving 3 bases of the junction unmatched. The gene calls are TRBV24-1 and TRBJ2-6; 7 nucleotides align to TRBD1. The sequencing sample was made of PBMCs or T cells enriched from blood (not recorded which). The sequence came from a woman in her thirties with acute COVID-19. CDR3 sequence: CATSDWTGPSGANVLTF. The CDR3 DNA reads TGTGCCACCAGTGATTGGACAGGACCCTCTGGGGCCAACGTCCTGACTTTC.